This TCR beta chain emerged from a study of beta chain features in type 1 diabetes. General study results and limits: In all four CD4+ subsets, TCRB CDR3 length was significantly, moderately reduced in type 1 diabetes.

This clone has a count of ten or more. What it binds is not known. V dropped 0 bases and J dropped 8 bases, with 11 bases sitting between them. The CDR3 spans 15 residues. CDR1 MGHDK and CDR2 SYGVNS come from the germline V gene. Expressed TCRB transcripts were sequenced, since all the RNA that had been isolated was reverse transcribed. TCRdb's copy holds only in-frame clones and misses some; the assay was immunoSEQ multiplex PCR. The data show about 150,000 clones, under 11% seen once. This chain links TRBV25-1 with TRBJ1-6, with a tentative D call TRBD1 (6 bases). Sequencing was carried out using naive CD4+ T cells from blood. The TCR sequence derives from a man younger than 30 in good health. The CDR3 DNA follows: TGTGCCAGCAGTGAATATGGCAGGGGAGATTCACCCCTCCACTTT. Encoded protein: CASSEYGRGDSPLHF.